Described below is a single T cell receptor (beta chain) sequence and its context. Its cognate antigen is unknown. 60 Vbeta and 13 Jbeta primers were used in PCR. Libraries were prepared by immunoSEQ multiplex PCR; TCRdb keeps only in-frame clonotypes and omits some of them. Of about 110,000 clones in the sample, roughly 70% were seen once. This entry comes from a study of cytomegalovirus exposure and HLA in healthy donors. Though nominally healthy at sampling, donors likely had unrecorded immune exposures. Germline CDR1 is LNHDA and CDR2 is SQIVND (reference sequence). CDR3 length: 15 residues. The V segment lost 3 bases and the J segment 4 bases; nucleotides outside the gene matches: 5. Study-wide results and limits: Roughly uniform sequencing depth across donors was assumed, possibly incorrectly.

This clonotype was sampled from a man in his forties in good health and CMV-seronegative. Sequenced material: PBMCs. The chain is built from TRBV19 and TRBJ1-2; TRBD1 aligns across 10 bases. CDR3 DNA sequence: TGTGCCAGTAGTATCGGGGACAGGGGAATCTATGGCTACACCTTC. Translation gives CASSIGDRGIYGYTF.